This entry is about one TCR beta chain. Trimming removed 6 bases at V and 2 bases at J, with 10 bases between. The CDR3 runs to 13 residues. As originally analysed: Amplification with reference gene primers provided the estimates of nucleated cell counts. Sequenced by immunoSEQ multiplex PCR; TCRdb stores in-frame clones only, minus some. The V and J calls and the clone size are those of that table, but D and trimming were determined from the DNA. The repertoire holds around 160,000 clones, with roughly 77% as singletons. The data stem from a study of blood T cell repertoires in COVID-19. Study-level information: COVID-19 samples, acute and convalescent, were from the United States, Italy and Spain. The cDNA or gDNA used as material had been derived from T cells, B-cell-depleted T cells, or PBMCs.

The specimen was peripheral blood. The TCR originated in a human donor in a cohort sampled during active COVID-19. This chain uses TRBV12-3 or TRBV12-4 with TRBJ2-5; D is possibly TRBD2 (6 bases). The CDR3 bases are TGTGCCAGCAGACCAAGCGGGCAAGAGACCCAGTACTTC. It is translated as CASRPSGQETQYF.